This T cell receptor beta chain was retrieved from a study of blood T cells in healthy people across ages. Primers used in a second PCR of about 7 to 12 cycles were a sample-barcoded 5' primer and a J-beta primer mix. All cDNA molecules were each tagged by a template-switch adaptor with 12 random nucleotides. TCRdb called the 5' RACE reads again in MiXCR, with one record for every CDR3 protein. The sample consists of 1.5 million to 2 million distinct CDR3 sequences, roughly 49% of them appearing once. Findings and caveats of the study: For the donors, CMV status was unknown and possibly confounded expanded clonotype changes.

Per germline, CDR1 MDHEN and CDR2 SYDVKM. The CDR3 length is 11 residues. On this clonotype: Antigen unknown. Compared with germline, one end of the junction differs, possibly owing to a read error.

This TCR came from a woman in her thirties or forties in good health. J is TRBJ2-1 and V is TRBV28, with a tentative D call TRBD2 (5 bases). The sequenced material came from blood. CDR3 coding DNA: TGCGCCAGCAATACTAGCAATGAGCAGTTCTTC. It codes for CASNTSNEQFF. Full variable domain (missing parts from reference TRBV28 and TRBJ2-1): DVKVTQSSRYLVKRTGEKVFLECVQDMDHENMFWYRQDPGLGLRLIYFSYDVKMKEKGDIPEGYSVSREKKERFSLILESASTNQTSMYLCASNTSNEQFFGPGTRLTVL.